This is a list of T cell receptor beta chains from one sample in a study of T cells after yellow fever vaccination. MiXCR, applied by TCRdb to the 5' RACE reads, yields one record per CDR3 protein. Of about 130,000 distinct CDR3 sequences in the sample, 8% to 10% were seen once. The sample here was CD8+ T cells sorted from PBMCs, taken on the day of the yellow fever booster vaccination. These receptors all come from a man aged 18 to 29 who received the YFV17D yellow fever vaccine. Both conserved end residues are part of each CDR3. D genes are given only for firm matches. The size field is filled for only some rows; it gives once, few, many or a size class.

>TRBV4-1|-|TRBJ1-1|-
CASSHIPGSYTEAFF
TGCGCCAGCAGCCACATCCCGGGAAGCTACACTGAAGCTTTCTTT
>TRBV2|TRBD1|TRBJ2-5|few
CASRLPSGTDQETQYF
TGTGCCAGCAGGCTCCCCTCCGGGACAGACCAAGAGACCCAGTACTTC
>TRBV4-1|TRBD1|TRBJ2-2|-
CASSHRQGANTGELFF
TGCGCCAGCAGCCACAGGCAGGGGGCGAACACCGGGGAGCTGTTTTTT
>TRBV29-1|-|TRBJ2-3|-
CSVEGSVGAHSTDTQYF
TGCAGCGTTGAAGGATCGGTGGGGGCCCACAGCACAGATACGCAGTATTTT
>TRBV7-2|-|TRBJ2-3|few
CASRADTQYF
TGTGCCAGCAGGGCAGATACGCAGTATTTT
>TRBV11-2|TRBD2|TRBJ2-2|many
CASSPVPGGVDTGELFF
TGTGCCAGCAGCCCCGTACCGGGGGGAGTCGACACCGGGGAGCTGTTTTTT
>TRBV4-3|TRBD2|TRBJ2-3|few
CASSSLAGTDTQYF
TGCGCCAGCTCCTCTTTAGCGGGTACAGATACGCAGTATTTT
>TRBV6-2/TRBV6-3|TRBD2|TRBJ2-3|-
CASSYGLAGDTDTQYF
TGTGCCAGCAGTTACGGTCTAGCGGGGGACACAGATACGCAGTATTTT
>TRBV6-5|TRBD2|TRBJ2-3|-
CASSYSAVRGGVDTQYF
TGTGCCAGCAGTTACTCGGCAGTGCGGGGGGGCGTGGATACGCAGTATTTT
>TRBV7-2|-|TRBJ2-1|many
CASSLLIRGWDEQFF
TGTGCCAGCAGCTTATTGATTAGGGGATGGGATGAGCAGTTCTTC
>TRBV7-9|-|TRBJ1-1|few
CASSSLGGMNTEAFF
TGTGCCAGCAGCTCGCTCGGGGGCATGAACACTGAAGCTTTCTTT
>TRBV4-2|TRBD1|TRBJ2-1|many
CASSQVGRDRRYNEQFF
TGTGCCAGCAGCCAAGTTGGCCGGGACAGGAGATACAATGAGCAGTTCTTC
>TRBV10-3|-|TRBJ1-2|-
CAISEAQSNYGYTF
TGTGCCATCAGTGAGGCCCAGAGCAACTATGGCTACACCTTC
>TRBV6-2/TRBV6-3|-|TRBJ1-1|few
CASSPRFEAFF
TGTGCCAGCAGCCCCCGATTTGAAGCTTTCTTT
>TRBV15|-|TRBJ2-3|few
CATSIGTHRYSTDTQYF
TGTGCCACCAGCATTGGGACTCACCGATATAGCACAGATACGCAGTATTTT
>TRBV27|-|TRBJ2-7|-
CASSLYSTYEQYF
TGTGCCAGCAGTTTGTACTCAACCTACGAGCAGTACTTC
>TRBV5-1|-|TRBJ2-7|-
CASRDSYEQYF
TGCGCCAGCCGGGACTCCTACGAGCAGTACTTC